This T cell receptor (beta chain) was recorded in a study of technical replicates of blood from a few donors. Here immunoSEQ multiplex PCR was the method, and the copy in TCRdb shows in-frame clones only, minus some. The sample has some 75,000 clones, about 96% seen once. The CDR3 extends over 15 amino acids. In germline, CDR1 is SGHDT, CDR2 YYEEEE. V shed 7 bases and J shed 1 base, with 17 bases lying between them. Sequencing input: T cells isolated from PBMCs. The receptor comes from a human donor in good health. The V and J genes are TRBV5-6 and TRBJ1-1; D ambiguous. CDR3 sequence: CASGGRQLRNTEAFF. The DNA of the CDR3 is TGTGCCAGCGGAGGGAGGCAACTAAGGAACACTGAAGCTTTCTTT.